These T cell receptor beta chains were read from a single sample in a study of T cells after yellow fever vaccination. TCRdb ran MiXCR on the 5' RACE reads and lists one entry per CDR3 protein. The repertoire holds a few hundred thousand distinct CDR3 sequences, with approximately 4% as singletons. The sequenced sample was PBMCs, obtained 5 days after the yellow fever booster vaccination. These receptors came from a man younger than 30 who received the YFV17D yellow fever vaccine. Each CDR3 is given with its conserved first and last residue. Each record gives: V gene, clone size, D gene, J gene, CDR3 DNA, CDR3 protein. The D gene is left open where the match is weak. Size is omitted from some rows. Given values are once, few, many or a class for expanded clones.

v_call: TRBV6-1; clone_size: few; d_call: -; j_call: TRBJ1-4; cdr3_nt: TGTGCCAGCAGTGAAACAAGAACTAATGAAAAACTGTTTTTT; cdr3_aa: CASSETRTNEKLFF
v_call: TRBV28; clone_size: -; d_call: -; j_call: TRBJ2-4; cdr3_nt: TGTGCCAGCAGCCCCACACTAGCCAAAAACATTCAGTACTTC; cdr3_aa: CASSPTLAKNIQYF
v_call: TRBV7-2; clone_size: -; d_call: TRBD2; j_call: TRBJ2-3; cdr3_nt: TGTGCCAGCAGCCCGAACGGGGGGGCCTCAACAGATACGCAGTATTTT; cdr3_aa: CASSPNGGASTDTQYF
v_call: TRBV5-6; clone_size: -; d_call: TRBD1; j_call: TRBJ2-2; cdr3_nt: TGTGCCAGCAGCTTGGAGGGGGCAGTCACCGGGGAGCTGTTTTTT; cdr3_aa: CASSLEGAVTGELFF
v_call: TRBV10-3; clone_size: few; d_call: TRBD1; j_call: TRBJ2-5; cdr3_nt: TGTGCCATCAGTGAGTTTACAGGGGTGGAGACCCAGTACTTC; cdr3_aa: CAISEFTGVETQYF
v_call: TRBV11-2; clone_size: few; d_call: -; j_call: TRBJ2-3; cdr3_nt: TGTGCCAGCAGCTTAAAGGGGGGGACAGCTACAGATACGCAGTATTTT; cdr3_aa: CASSLKGGTATDTQYF
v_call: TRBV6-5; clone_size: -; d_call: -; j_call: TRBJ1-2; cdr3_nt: TGTGCCAGCAGCCACGGGGAAGCTAACTATGGCTACACCTTC; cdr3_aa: CASSHGEANYGYTF
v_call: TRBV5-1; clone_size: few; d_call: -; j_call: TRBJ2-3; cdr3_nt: TGCGCCAGCAGCTTGGCAGGGGTACAAGATACGCAGTATTTT; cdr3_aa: CASSLAGVQDTQYF
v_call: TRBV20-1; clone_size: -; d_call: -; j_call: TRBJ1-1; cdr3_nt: TGCAGTCTGTGGGGCTCGGCCACTGAAGCTTTCTTT; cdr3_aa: CSLWGSATEAFF
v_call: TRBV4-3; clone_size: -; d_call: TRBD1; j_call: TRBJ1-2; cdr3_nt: TGCGCCAGCAGCCAAGTAGACGGACAGGGTTTCGGTTACTATGGCTACACCTTC; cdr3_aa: CASSQVDGQGFGYYGYTF
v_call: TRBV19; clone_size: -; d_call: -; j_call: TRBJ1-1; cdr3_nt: TGTGCCAGTAGCGTTATAAACGGCGGATATGGTACCTCGAACACTGAAGCTTTCTTT; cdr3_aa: CASSVINGGYGTSNTEAFF
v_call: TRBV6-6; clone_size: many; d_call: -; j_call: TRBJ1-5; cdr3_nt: TGTGCCAGCAGTTATGGCTTGGGGCAGCCCCAGCATTTT; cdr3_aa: CASSYGLGQPQHF
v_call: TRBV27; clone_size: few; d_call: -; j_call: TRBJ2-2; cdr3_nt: TGTGCCAGCAGTAGCGGGCAGGCCAACACCGGGGAGCTGTTTTTT; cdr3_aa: CASSSGQANTGELFF
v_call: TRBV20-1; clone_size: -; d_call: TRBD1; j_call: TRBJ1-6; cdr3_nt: TGCAGTGCTAGAGCATCCCCGGGACAGGGAAATTCACCCCTCCACTTT; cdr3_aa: CSARASPGQGNSPLHF
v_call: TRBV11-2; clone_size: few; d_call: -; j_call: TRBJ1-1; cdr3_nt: TGTGCCAGCAGCAAACACAGGAACACTGAAGCTTTCTTT; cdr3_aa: CASSKHRNTEAFF
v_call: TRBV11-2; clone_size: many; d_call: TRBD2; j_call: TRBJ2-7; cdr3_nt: TGTGCCAGCAGCTTAGTCGAGGGGAGGGGCGAGCAGTACTTC; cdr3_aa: CASSLVEGRGEQYF
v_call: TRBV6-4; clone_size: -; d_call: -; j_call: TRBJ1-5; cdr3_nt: TGTGCCAGCAGTGACTGGTGGGGAAGCAATCAGCCCCAGCATTTT; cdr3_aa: CASSDWWGSNQPQHF
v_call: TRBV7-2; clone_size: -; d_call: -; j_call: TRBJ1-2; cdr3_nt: TGTGCCAGCAGCTTAGCTCCCGGGATGATTTATGGCTACACCTTC; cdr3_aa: CASSLAPGMIYGYTF
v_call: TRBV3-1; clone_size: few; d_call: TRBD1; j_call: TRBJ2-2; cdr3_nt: TGTGCCAGCAGGCGACAGGGACCGATCACCGGGGAGCTGTTTTTT; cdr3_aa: CASRRQGPITGELFF
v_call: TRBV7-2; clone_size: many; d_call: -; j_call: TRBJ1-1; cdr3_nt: TGTGCCAGCAGTGTGCAGGGGACTGAAGCTTTCTTT; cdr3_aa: CASSVQGTEAFF
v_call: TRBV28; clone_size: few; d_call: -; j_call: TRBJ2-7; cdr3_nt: TGTGCCAGCAGCCAGAGGGCCTTCTACGAGCAGTACTTC; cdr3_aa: CASSQRAFYEQYF
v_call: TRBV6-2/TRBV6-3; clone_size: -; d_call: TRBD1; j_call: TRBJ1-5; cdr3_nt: TGTGCCAGCAGCAAGGACAGGGAATTTCAGCCCCAGCATTTT; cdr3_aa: CASSKDREFQPQHF
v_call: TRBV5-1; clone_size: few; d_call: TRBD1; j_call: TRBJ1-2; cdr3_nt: TGCGCCAGCAGCCTGGTAGGACAGGGGGCGAACTATGGCTACACCTTC; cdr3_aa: CASSLVGQGANYGYTF
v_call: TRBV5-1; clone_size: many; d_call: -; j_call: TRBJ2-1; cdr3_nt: TGCGCCAGCAGTAAGAGCTCCTACAATGAGCAGTTCTTC; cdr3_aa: CASSKSSYNEQFF
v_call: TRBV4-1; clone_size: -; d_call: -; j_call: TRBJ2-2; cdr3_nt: TGCGCCAGCAGCCAAAAGCTAGCCACTCCCGACAGCACCGGGGAGCTGTTTTTT; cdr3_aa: CASSQKLATPDSTGELFF
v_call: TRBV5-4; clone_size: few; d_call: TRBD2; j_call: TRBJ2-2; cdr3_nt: TGTGCCAGCAGCTTAGCGGGGGGGCTCTCTTCTACCGGGGAGCTGTTTTTT; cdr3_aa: CASSLAGGLSSTGELFF
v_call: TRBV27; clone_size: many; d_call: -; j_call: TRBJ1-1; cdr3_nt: TGTGCCAGCACCCCCGGGGGGATAGACACTGAAGCTTTCTTT; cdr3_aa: CASTPGGIDTEAFF
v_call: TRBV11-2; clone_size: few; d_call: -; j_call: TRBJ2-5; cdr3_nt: TGTGCCAGCAGCTTAGAAGCAGGGGGGGAGACCCAGTACTTC; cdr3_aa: CASSLEAGGETQYF